These 2 T cell receptor beta chains were all obtained from the same sample, sequenced in a study of control samples from healthy donors and cancer patients. Assay used: immunoSEQ multiplex PCR; TCRdb lists only in-frame clones, some missing. The sample includes tens of thousands of clones, more than 70% of them seen just once. Specimen: PBMCs. The receptor set was obtained from a man aged 55 to 70 with colorectal cancer.

The chain recombines TRBV6-5 with TRBJ2-2; D could derive from TRBD1 or TRBD2 (6 bases each). CDR3 length equals 11 residues. V gave up 6 bases and J gave up 13 bases, with 12 bases separating them. Germline-derived CDR1 and CDR2 are MNHEY and SVGAGI. The CDR3 loop is CASSFRGGLFF. The DNA for the CDR3 is TGTGCCAGCAGCTTCAGGGGAGGGCTGTTTTTT.

The chain has TRBV4-2 and TRBJ2-7, with D possibly being TRBD2 (5 bases). This CDR3 comprises 15 residues. V gave up 2 bases and J gave up 3 bases, with 14 bases separating them. CDR1 LGHNA and CDR2 YNFKEQ come from the germline V gene. As DNA, the CDR3 is TGTGCCAGCAGCCAAAAACCGGACTTTATCTACGAGCAGTACTTC. This codes for CASSQKPDFIYEQYF.